The following is a T cell receptor beta chain sequence with its context. CD45RA-negative memory and CD45RA+ naive subsets were split from the CD4+ cells. The source of the sample is a study of shared clonotypes between healthy human individuals. Study summary: Each donor had three CD4 naive, three CD4 memory, two CD8 naive and one CD8 memory plate.

Generated by immunoSEQ multiplex PCR, the TCRdb table keeps only in-frame clones and is missing some. This sample carries over 950,000 clones, approximately 80% of them seen once, and the ten largest clones take over 0.8%. The ends lost 2 bases at V and 5 bases at J; junction bases unmatched: 8. The CDR3 loop spans 16 amino acids. Germline assignment: CDR1 MDHEN and CDR2 SYDVKM. The sequenced sample consisted of memory CD4+ T cells from PBMCs. Noted subset: CD45RA-negative fraction. The V call is TRBV28, the J call TRBJ2-2, with 7 bases identical to TRBD2. The TCR comes from a young man in good health. Some clones in this sample may be carry-over from other donors' samples. The CDR3 spells CASSLGGGRLTGELFF. CDR3 DNA sequence: TGTGCCAGCAGTTTAGGCGGGGGAAGGTTGACCGGGGAGCTGTTTTTT. Using reference TRBV28 and TRBJ2-2 for the parts outside the CDR3, the full variable domain is DVKVTQSSRYLVKRTGEKVFLECVQDMDHENMFWYRQDPGLGLRLIYFSYDVKMKEKGDIPEGYSVSREKKERFSLILESASTNQTSMYLCASSLGGGRLTGELFFGEGSRLTVL.